These 5 T cell receptor beta chains were sequenced from one sample in a study of T cell responses to AZD1222 COVID-19 vaccine. Method: immunoSEQ multiplex PCR; TCRdb's copy keeps in-frame clones and lacks some. Here the sample spans around 170,000 clones, approximately 90% being singletons. Material: peripheral blood, obtained on day 0 of AZD1222 vaccination. These receptors were taken from an adult in good health.

The J gene is TRBJ1-5, the V gene TRBV7-3; 8 bases are shared with TRBD1. V trimming: 5 bases; J trimming: 7 bases; junction bases outside the gene matches: 10. The CDR3 totals 15 residues. Germline V lookup: CDR1 SGHTA, CDR2 FQGTGA. CDR3 DNA sequence: TGTGCCAGCAGCGGACAGGGAGGTTCAGAACAGCCCCAGCATTTT. The encoded protein is CASSGQGGSEQPQHF.

The rearrangement joins TRBV10-3 to TRBJ2-7, with 7 positions matching TRBD2. V lost 7 bases and J lost 5; bases outside the gene matches: 8. The CDR3 contains 13 residues. Germline CDR1 ENHRY, CDR2 SYGVKD. CDR3 DNA: TGTGCCATCACACCTAGCGGATCTAACGAGCAGTACTTC. Translation gives CAITPSGSNEQYF.

CDR3 DNA sequence: TGTGCCAGTAGTATTGCAGGGGGTAATTCACCCCTCCACTTT. This gives the protein CASSIAGGNSPLHF. The V and J genes are TRBV19 and TRBJ1-6; 7 nucleotides align to TRBD1. Per the germline V gene, CDR1 is LNHDA and CDR2 is SQIVND (reference sequence). The CDR3 contains 14 residues. The ends lost 3 bases at V and 6 bases at J; junction bases unmatched: 2. The full variable domain, its missing parts supplied by reference TRBV19 and TRBJ1-6, is DGGITQSPKYLFRKEGQNVTLSCEQNLNHDAMYWYRQDPGQGLRLIYYSQIVNDFQKGDIAEGYSVSREKKESFPLTVTSAQKNPTAFYLCASSIAGGNSPLHFGNGTRLTVT.

This chain connects TRBV5-1 to TRBJ2-2, with D possibly being TRBD1 or TRBD2 (6 bases each). CDR3 size: 16 residues. V was cut by 4 bases and J by 7 bases, with 20 bases left in between. Germline CDR1 is SGHRS and CDR2 is YFSETQ. The CDR3 DNA reads as TGCGCCAGCAGCCGAGGGGACTCCACAGGGAGCGGGGAGCTGTTTTTT. Its translation: CASSRGDSTGSGELFF. Looking up the rest from reference TRBV5-1 and TRBJ2-2 gives the full variable domain: KAGVTQTPRYLIKTRGQQVTLSCSPISGHRSVSWYQQTPGQGLQFLFEYFSETQRNKGNFPGRFSGRQFSNSRSEMNVSTLELGDSALYLCASSRGDSTGSGELFFGEGSRLTVL.

The chain recombines TRBV11-2 with TRBJ2-3; 10 positions agree with TRBD2. The CDR3 spans 16 residues. With V trimmed by 5 bases and J by 4 bases, 9 bases remained unmatched. Germline V gene lookup returns CDR1 SGHAT and CDR2 FQNNGV. For the CDR3, the DNA is TGTGCCAGCAGCCTACAGAGCGGGGGGGCAGCAGATACGCAGTATTTT. This gives the protein CASSLQSGGAADTQYF.